The next 14 T cell receptor beta chains were all read from a single sample in a study of blood T cells in healthy people across ages (dated by TCRdb to between 2014 and 2017). The library was made by 5' RACE. The reads were generated on an Illumina HiSeq 2500. The second PCR ran for roughly 7 to 11 cycles and used a J-beta primer mix along with a sample-barcoded 5' primer. Using fastp trimming at Q25 and MiXCR clonotype assembly, TCRdb reanalyzed the public sequencing data and kept in-frame beta chains. Rows are combined by CDR3 protein, so each entry shows the most common genes and DNA. The sample includes about 1 million distinct CDR3 sequences, with 45% observed a single time. The ten largest clones add up to approximately 17% of the sample. The source material was blood. The receptor set was obtained from a woman between 55 and 75 years old in good health.

V usage is TRBV30 and J usage is TRBJ2-5, with 8 bases lining up with TRBD2. The CDR3 sequence is 13 residues long. Germline CDR1 and CDR2: GTSNPN and SVGIG (reference sequence). The ends lost 4 bases at V and 4 bases at J; junction bases unmatched: 5. The CDR3 loop is CAWNPSGRETQYF. The CDR3 bases are TGTGCCTGGAACCCTAGCGGGCGAGAGACCCAGTACTTC.

This clonotype was counted only a few times. The chain is built from TRBV2 and TRBJ2-5, with TRBD1 identical over 7 bases. The DNA end favors TRBJ2-7, so the J call may be wrong. Germline V CDR1 and CDR2: SNHLY, FYNNEI. This CDR3 spans 12 amino acids. The CDR3 DNA is TGTGCCAGCAGTGGGGACAGCGGCGAGCAGTACTTC. Its protein is CASSGDSGEQYF.

The chain links TRBV7-3 to TRBJ2-3, with D unresolved. The germline gives CDR1 SGHTA, CDR2 FQGTGA. CDR3 size: 13 residues. Deletions cut 0 bases from V and 4 bases from J, with 5 bases between. The CDR3 region is CASSLTFADTQYF. CDR3 DNA sequence: TGTGCCAGCAGCTTAACTTTCGCAGATACGCAGTATTTT.

The CDR3 protein is CSAGTRRSYEQYF. CDR3 bases: TGCAGTGCTGGGACTAGGCGGTCCTACGAGCAGTACTTC. The rearrangement uses TRBV20-1 and TRBJ2-7; 8 positions agree with TRBD2. Trimming at V came to 5 bases and at J to 1 base, leaving 4 bases not matched to a gene. CDR1 and CDR2 (germline): DFQATT, SNEGSKA (reference sequence). The CDR3 runs to 13 residues.

A single count supports this clonotype. The rearrangement uses TRBV9 and TRBJ2-1; D assignment may be TRBD1 or TRBD2 (5 bases each). Germline V gene sequence: CDR1 SGDLS, CDR2 YYNGEE. V lost 4 bases and J 10 bases, leaving 15 bases between the germline ends. This CDR3 region has 13 residues. CDR3 sequence (DNA): TGTGCCAGCAGCCTCCGGACTTGGGGGGAGCAGTTCTTC. Translated, it gives CASSLRTWGEQFF.

This clonotype was recorded a few times. The chain combines TRBV15 with TRBJ2-5, with a possible D match to TRBD2 (6 bases). Trimming stripped 6 bases from V and 3 bases from J, with 14 bases between. The germline V gene encodes CDR1 LNHNV and CDR2 YYDKDF (reference sequence). This CDR3 region has 14 residues. The CDR3, as DNA: TGTGCCACCAGTATTCGACGGGGGAAAGAGACCCAGTACTTC. This sequence encodes CATSIRRGKETQYF.

This clonotype was detected a few times. The chain couples TRBV28 to TRBJ2-7, with 7 bases lining up with TRBD2. Germline CDR1 is MDHEN and CDR2 is SYDVKM. This CDR3 is 14 amino acids long. V lost 7 bases and J lost 0; bases outside the gene matches: 6. CDR3 nucleotides: TGTGCCAGCACCCCGGGGGGATTCTCCTACGAGCAGTACTTC. It yields the protein CASTPGGFSYEQYF.

V is TRBV3-1 and J is TRBJ2-7; D unclear. V gave up 0 bases and J gave up 2 bases, with 14 bases separating them. CDR1 and CDR2 (germline): LGHDT, YNNKEL (reference sequence). The length of the CDR3 is 16 residues. CDR3 sequence (DNA): TGTGCCAGCAGCCAAGATCTGGCAGCTATAACCTACGAGCAGTACTTC. Amino acids: CASSQDLAAITYEQYF.

The rearrangement links TRBV15 to TRBJ2-1, with TRBD2 identical over 11 bases. The CDR3 totals 14 residues. Germline V CDR1 and CDR2: LNHNV, YYDKDF (reference sequence). Trimming removed 3 bases from V and 11 bases from J; junction bases left unmatched: 6. The CDR3 DNA sequence: TGTGCCACCAGCAGGCCGGGACTAGCGGAAAAGCAGTTCTTC. Its translation: CATSRPGLAEKQFF. The variable domain in full, completed from reference TRBV15 and TRBJ2-1, reads DAMVIQNPRYQVTQFGKPVTLSCSQTLNHNVMYWYQQKSSQAPKLLFHYYDKDFNNEADTPDNFQSRRPNTSFCFLDIRSPGLGDTAMYLCATSRPGLAEKQFFGPGTRLTVL.

This clonotype was recorded once. The chain recombines TRBV5-1 with TRBJ1-4; TRBD1 is a possible D gene (6 bases). V lost 4 bases and J lost 1, with 11 bases in between. Germline CDR1 SGHRS, CDR2 YFSETQ. The CDR3 loop spans 15 amino acids. The CDR3 loop reads CASSPRTETNEKLFF. CDR3 nucleotide sequence: TGCGCCAGCAGCCCCAGGACAGAAACTAATGAAAAACTGTTTTTT.

V is TRBV4-1 and J is TRBJ2-7; 15 nucleotides align to TRBD2. J lost 5 bases, V lost 4 bases, and 3 bases had no gene match. CDR1 and CDR2 from the germline V gene are MGHRA and YSYEKL. This CDR3 comprises 15 residues. This CDR3 is CASSPRTSGRDEQYF. The DNA for the CDR3 is TGCGCCAGCAGCCCCCGGACTAGCGGGAGGGACGAGCAGTACTTC.

With respect to this clonotype: This may be a read error, as it is one base from a much larger clone. It is unclear where the CDR3 begins or ends on the DNA, so no DNA is shown, and the CDR3 is as TCRdb lists it. The V and J genes are TRBV11-2 and TRBJ2-6; the table's D call of TRBD1 was not tested on the DNA. Germline V gene data show CDR1 as SGHAT and CDR2 as FQNNGV. The CDR3 is 15 amino acids in total, end residues counted. The CDR3 sequence is CASSLVGAGANVPTF.

V gene TRBV19 combines with J gene TRBJ2-5, with no clear D. The CDR3 has 14 amino acids. Looked up from germline, CDR1 is LNHDA and CDR2 is SQIVND (reference sequence). The CDR3 bases are TGTGCTTCCAGCTACGGGTTTAACCAAGAGACCCAGTACTTC. It specifies CASSYGFNQETQYF. The entire variable domain, with the rest obtained from reference TRBV19 and TRBJ2-5, is as follows: DGGITQSPKYLFRKEGQNVTLSCEQNLNHDAMYWYRQDPGQGLRLIYYSQIVNDFQKGDIAEGYSVSREKKESFPLTVTSAQKNPTAFYLCASSYGFNQETQYFGPGTRLLVL.

This clonotype was counted only a few times. The rearrangement joins TRBV6-5 to TRBJ2-3; no clear D. In germline, CDR1 is MNHEY, CDR2 SVGAGI. The length of the CDR3 is 15 residues. Trimming cost V 0 bases and J 2 bases, with 9 bases left between them. DNA of the CDR3: TGTGCCAGCAGTTACTCTCGCGGAAACACAGATACGCAGTATTTT. This gives the protein CASSYSRGNTDTQYF.